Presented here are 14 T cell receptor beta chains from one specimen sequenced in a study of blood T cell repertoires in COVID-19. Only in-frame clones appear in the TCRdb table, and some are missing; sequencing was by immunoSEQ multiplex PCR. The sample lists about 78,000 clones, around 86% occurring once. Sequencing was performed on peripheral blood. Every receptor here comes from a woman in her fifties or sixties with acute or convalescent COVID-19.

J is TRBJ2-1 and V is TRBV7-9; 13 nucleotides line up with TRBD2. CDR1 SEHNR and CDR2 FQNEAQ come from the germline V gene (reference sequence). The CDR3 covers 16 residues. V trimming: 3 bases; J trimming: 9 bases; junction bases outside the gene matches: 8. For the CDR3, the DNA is TGTGCCAGCAGCTTGGACGGACTAGCGGGAGCGAGTGAGCAGTTCTTC. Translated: CASSLDGLAGASEQFF. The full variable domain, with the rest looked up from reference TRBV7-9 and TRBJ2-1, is DTGVSQNPRHKITKRGQNVTFRCDPISEHNRLYWYRQTLGQGPEFLTYFQNEAQLEKSRLLSDRFSAERPKGSFSTLEIQRTEQGDSAMYLCASSLDGLAGASEQFFGPGTRLTVL.

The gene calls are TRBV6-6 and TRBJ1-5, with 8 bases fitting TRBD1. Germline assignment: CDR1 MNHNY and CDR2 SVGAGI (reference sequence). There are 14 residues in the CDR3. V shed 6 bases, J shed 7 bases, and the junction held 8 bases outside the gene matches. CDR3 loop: CASRRGQGGQPQHF. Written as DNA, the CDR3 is TGTGCCAGCAGGCGAGGACAGGGCGGGCAGCCCCAGCATTTT.

CDR3 bases: TGTGCCAGCAGCAAAGTACGCGGACATGCCTACGAGCAGTACTTC. Translated: CASSKVRGHAYEQYF. The chain carries TRBV21-1 and TRBJ2-7; TRBD1, as called in the table, went unchecked against the DNA. TRBV21-1 corresponds to a pseudogene. The CDR3 covers 15 residues.

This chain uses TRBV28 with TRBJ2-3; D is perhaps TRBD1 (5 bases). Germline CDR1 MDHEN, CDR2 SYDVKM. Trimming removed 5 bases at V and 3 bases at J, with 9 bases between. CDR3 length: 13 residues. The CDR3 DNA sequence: TGTGCCAGCAGTGACGACAGTACAGATACGCAGTATTTT. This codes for CASSDDSTDTQYF.

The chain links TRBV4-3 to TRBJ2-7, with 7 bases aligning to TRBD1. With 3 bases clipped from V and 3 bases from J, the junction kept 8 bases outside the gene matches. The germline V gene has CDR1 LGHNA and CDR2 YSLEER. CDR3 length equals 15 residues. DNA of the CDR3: TGCGCCAGCAGCCAGTACCGGGACAGCTACTACGAGCAGTACTTC. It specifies CASSQYRDSYYEQYF.

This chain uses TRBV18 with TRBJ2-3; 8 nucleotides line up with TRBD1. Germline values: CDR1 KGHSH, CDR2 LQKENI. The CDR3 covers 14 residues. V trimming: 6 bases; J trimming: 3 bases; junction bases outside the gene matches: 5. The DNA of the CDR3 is TGTGCCAGCTCCCCGGACAGGGCAACAGATACGCAGTATTTT. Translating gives CASSPDRATDTQYF.

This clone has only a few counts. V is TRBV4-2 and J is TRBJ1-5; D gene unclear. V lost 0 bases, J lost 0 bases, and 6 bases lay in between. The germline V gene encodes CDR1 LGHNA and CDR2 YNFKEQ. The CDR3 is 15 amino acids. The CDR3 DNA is TGTGCCAGCAGCCAAGAAGCAGGTAGCAATCAGCCCCAGCATTTT. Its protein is CASSQEAGSNQPQHF.

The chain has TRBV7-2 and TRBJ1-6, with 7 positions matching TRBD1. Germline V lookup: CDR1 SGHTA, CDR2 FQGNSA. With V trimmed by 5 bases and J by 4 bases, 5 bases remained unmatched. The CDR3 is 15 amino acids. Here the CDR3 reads CASSAYRGYNSPLHF. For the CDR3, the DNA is TGTGCCAGCAGCGCGTACAGGGGATATAATTCACCCCTCCACTTT.

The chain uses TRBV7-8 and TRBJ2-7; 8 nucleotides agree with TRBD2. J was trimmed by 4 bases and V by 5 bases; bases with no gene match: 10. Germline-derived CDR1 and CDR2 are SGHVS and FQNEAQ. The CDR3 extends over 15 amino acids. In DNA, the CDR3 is TGTGCCAGCAGCGCCCGACTAGCGAGAGTATACGAGCAGTACTTC. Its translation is CASSARLARVYEQYF. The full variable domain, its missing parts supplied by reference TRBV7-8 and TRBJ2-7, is GAGVSQSPRYKVAKRGQDVALRCDPISGHVSLFWYQQALGQGPEFLTYFQNEAQLDKSGLPSDRFFAERPEGSVSTLKIQRTQQEDSAVYLCASSARLARVYEQYFGPGTRLTVT.

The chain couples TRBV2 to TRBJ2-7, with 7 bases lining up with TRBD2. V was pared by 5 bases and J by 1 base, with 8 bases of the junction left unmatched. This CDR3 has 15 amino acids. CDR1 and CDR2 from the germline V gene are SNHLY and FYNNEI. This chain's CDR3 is CASSIGSGPSYEQYF. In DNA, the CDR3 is TGTGCCAGCAGTATAGGTAGCGGGCCATCCTACGAGCAGTACTTC. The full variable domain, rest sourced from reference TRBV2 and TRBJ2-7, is EPEVTQTPSHQVTQMGQEVILRCVPISNHLYFYWYRQILGQKVEFLVSFYNNEISEKSEIFDDQFSVERPDGSNFTLKIRSTKLEDSAMYFCASSIGSGPSYEQYFGPGTRLTVT.

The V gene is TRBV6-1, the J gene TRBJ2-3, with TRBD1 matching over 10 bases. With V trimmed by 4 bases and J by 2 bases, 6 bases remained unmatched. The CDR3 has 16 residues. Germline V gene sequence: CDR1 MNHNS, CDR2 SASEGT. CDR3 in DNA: TGTGCCAGCAGTGGAGGACAGGGGGGGATCACAGATACGCAGTATTTT. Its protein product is CASSGGQGGITDTQYF.

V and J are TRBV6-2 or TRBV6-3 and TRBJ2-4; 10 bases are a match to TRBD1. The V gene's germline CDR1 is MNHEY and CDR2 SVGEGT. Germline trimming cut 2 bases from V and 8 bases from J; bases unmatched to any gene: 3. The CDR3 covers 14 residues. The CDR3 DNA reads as TGTGCCAGCAGTTACCCCGGGACAGGGGACATTCAGTACTTC. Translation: CASSYPGTGDIQYF.

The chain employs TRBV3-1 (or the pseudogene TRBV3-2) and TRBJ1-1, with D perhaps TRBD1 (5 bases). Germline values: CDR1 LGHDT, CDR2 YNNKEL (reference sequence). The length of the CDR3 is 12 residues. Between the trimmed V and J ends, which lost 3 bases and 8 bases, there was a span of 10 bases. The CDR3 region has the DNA TGTGCCAGCAGCCAGATGAAGGGGGAAGCTTTCTTT. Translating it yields CASSQMKGEAFF.

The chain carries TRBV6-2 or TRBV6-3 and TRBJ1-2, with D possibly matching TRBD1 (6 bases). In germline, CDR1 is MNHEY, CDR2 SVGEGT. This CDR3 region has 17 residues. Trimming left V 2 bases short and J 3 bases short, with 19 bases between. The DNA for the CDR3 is TGTGCCAGCAGTTACGGAGACGACAGGACCCACCACTATGGCTACACCTTC. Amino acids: CASSYGDDRTHHYGYTF.